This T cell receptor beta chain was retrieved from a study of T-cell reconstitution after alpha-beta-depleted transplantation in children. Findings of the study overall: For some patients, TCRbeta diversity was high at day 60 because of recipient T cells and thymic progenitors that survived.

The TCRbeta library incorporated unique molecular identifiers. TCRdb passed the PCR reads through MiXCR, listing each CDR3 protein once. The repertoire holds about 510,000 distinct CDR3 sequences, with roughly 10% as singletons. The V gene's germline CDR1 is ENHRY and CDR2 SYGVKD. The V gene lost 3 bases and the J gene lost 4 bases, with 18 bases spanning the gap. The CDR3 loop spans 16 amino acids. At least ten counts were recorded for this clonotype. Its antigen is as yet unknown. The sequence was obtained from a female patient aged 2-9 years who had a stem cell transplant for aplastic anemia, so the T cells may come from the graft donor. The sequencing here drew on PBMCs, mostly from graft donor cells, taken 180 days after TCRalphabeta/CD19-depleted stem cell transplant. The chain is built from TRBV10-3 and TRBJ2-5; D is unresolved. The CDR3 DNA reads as TGTGCCATCAGTGACCGGATGGAACCGATGGGAGAGACCCAGTACTTC. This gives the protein CAISDRMEPMGETQYF.